Listed below are T cell receptor beta chains from one sample, sequenced in a study of shared T cell receptors in the human thymus. Data came from immunoSEQ multiplex PCR; TCRdb stores just in-frame clones and leaves some out. This sample has 600,000 or so clones, with about 87% found just once. Separately, the same data were catalogued under a study of human thymus T cells.

What was sequenced was thymocytes. The origin of the receptors is a boy younger than two with a congenital heart defect. The CDR3 runs from the conserved cysteine through the conserved F or W. The D gene is left open where the match is weak. Clone size, where shown, is once, few, many, or a class for clones that have expanded.

cdr3_aa cdr3_nt d_call j_call clone_size v_call
CASSPSDSSQETQYF TGTGCCAGCAGCCCGTCCGACAGTTCCCAAGAGACCCAGTACTTC . TRBJ2-5 . TRBV7-2
CASSRVRGPGELFF TGCGCCAGCAGCCGAGTGCGGGGGCCCGGGGAGCTGTTTTTT . TRBJ2-2 . TRBV4-1
CASSQSGRQYQETQYF TGCGCCAGCAGCCAAAGCGGGAGGCAATACCAAGAGACCCAGTACTTC TRBD2 TRBJ2-5 . TRBV4-3
CASSLVRGVASYNSPLHF TGTGCCAGCAGCTTGGTCAGAGGAGTAGCCTCCTATAATTCACCCCTCCACTTT . TRBJ1-6 once TRBV5-6
CATSRARDRENEKLFF TGTGCCACCAGCAGAGCCCGGGACAGGGAGAATGAAAAACTGTTTTTT TRBD1 TRBJ1-4 . TRBV15
CASKSSGEWTEAFF TGTGCCAGCAAATCCTCAGGGGAATGGACTGAAGCTTTCTTT . TRBJ1-1 . TRBV28
CASSRHSPMGRSNQPQHF TGTGCCAGTAGTCGCCATTCGCCAATGGGGCGCTCTAATCAGCCCCAGCATTTT . TRBJ1-5 . TRBV19
CASSHRGRTSNF TGTGCCAGCAGTCACAGGGGGCGCACATCGAACTTC TRBD1 TRBJ2-5 . TRBV28
CASSMSGQGFWAGNQPQHF TGTGCCAGTAGTATGTCGGGACAGGGGTTCTGGGCTGGCAATCAGCCCCAGCATTTT TRBD1 TRBJ1-5 . TRBV19
CASSTRTGHGYTF TGTGCCAGCAGCACCCGGACAGGGCATGGCTACACCTTC . TRBJ1-2 . TRBV21-1
CASSPGLYNSPLHF TGTGCCAGCAGCCCCGGACTGTATAATTCACCCCTCCACTTT . TRBJ1-6 . TRBV6-5
CASSHSGSGGYTF TGTGCCAGCAGCCACTCTGGATCGGGTGGCTACACCTTC . TRBJ1-2 . TRBV6-6
CASSPLLHGSLEETQYF TGTGCCAGCAGTCCCTTGTTACACGGGAGCCTAGAAGAGACCCAGTACTTC . TRBJ2-5 . TRBV28
CASSQELPTDTQYF TGCGCCAGCAGCCAAGAACTTCCCACAGATACGCAGTATTTT . TRBJ2-3 . TRBV4-3
CASNKQGIVTGNTEAFF TGTGCCAGCAACAAACAGGGTATTGTTACGGGGAACACTGAAGCTTTCTTT . TRBJ1-1 . TRBV27
CASSHAGQGLSFSGNTIYF TGCGCCAGCAGCCATGCGGGACAGGGGCTGTCTTTCTCTGGAAACACCATATATTTT TRBD1 TRBJ1-3 . TRBV4-3
CSVERDTEAFF TGCAGCGTTGAACGGGACACTGAAGCTTTCTTT . TRBJ1-1 . TRBV29-1
CSVGQGDDTQYF TGCAGCGTGGGACAGGGTGATGATACGCAGTATTTT TRBD1 TRBJ2-3 . TRBV29-1
CSAQRQGMYF TGCAGTGCTCAACGACAGGGGATGTATTTT TRBD1 TRBJ2-3 . TRBV20-1
CASSQEPLPTGGADTQYF TGCGCCAGCAGCCAAGAGCCCCTCCCGACGGGGGGGGCAGATACGCAGTATTTT TRBD2 TRBJ2-3 . TRBV4-3
CASRHRDPSSYEQYF TGTGCCAGCAGGCACAGGGACCCCAGCTCCTACGAGCAGTACTTC . TRBJ2-7 . TRBV6-5
CASREDRGNTEAFF TGCGCCAGCAGGGAGGACAGGGGCAACACTGAAGCTTTCTTT TRBD1 TRBJ1-1 . TRBV10-2
CASSHGTSGRTYNEQFF TGCGCCAGCAGCCACGGGACTAGCGGGAGAACCTACAATGAGCAGTTCTTC TRBD2 TRBJ2-1 few TRBV4-3
CASSQVWRGRASPLHF TGTGCCAGCAGCCAAGTTTGGAGGGGCAGGGCTTCACCCCTCCACTTT . TRBJ1-6 . TRBV14
CASSLARLAGAETQYF TGCGCCAGCAGCTTGGCTAGACTAGCGGGGGCGGAGACCCAGTACTTC TRBD2 TRBJ2-5 . TRBV5-1
CASSPTGGRANYGYTF TGTGCCAGTAGCCCGACAGGGGGCAGGGCCAACTATGGCTACACCTTC TRBD1 TRBJ1-2 . TRBV19
CASSQEVTAAYEQYF TGCGCCAGCAGCCAAGAAGTAACAGCCGCCTACGAGCAGTACTTC . TRBJ2-7 . TRBV4-3
CVRSRDRVDEQYF TGTGTCAGAAGCCGGGACAGGGTCGACGAGCAGTACTTC . TRBJ2-7 few TRBV7-5
CASSLSRQWANTQYF TGTGCCAGTAGTTTATCCCGACAGTGGGCGAATACGCAGTATTTT . TRBJ2-3 few TRBV19
CASSPRGTGRYGYTF TGTGCCAGCAGTCCCCGGGGAACAGGGCGCTATGGCTACACCTTC . TRBJ1-2 . TRBV27
CASSTQVRGYTF TGTGCCAGCAGCACCCAGGTCCGTGGCTACACCTTC . TRBJ1-2 . TRBV5-5
CASSLNGRAGGPPRLQYF TGTGCCAGCAGCTTAAATGGTCGAGCGGGAGGCCCTCCCCGTTTGCAGTATTTT TRBD2 TRBJ2-3 few TRBV7-6
CASSLGRQETQYF TGTGCCAGCAGCTTAGGTCGGCAAGAGACCCAGTACTTC . TRBJ2-5 . TRBV7-6
CASSTSGTGAQRVPDTQYF TGTGCCAGTAGTACCTCCGGGACAGGGGCGCAGCGTGTTCCAGATACGCAGTATTTT TRBD1 TRBJ2-3 . TRBV19
CAISESPTSGTVYEQYF TGTGCCATCAGTGAGTCCCCGACTAGCGGGACTGTCTACGAGCAGTACTTC TRBD2 TRBJ2-7 once TRBV10-3
CASSERTGGEKLFF TGTGCCAGCAGTGAAAGGACAGGGGGTGAAAAACTGTTTTTT TRBD1 TRBJ1-4 . TRBV25-1
CASSLAGQSYEQYF TGCGCCAGCAGCCTCGCTGGACAGAGTTACGAGCAGTACTTC . TRBJ2-7 . TRBV4-3
CASSFRQGTYEQYF TGTGCCAGCAGCTTCCGACAGGGGACCTACGAGCAGTACTTC TRBD1 TRBJ2-7 . TRBV7-2
CASSFGGRRKTQYF TGTGCCAGCAGTTTCGGGGGTCGTCGGAAGACCCAGTACTTC . TRBJ2-5 . TRBV27
CASSPKLLAGVTDTQYF TGTGCCAGCTCACCTAAACTGCTAGCGGGAGTCACAGATACGCAGTATTTT TRBD2 TRBJ2-3 few TRBV18
CASSSSGQGYTEAFF TGTGCCAGCAGCTCATCGGGACAGGGGTACACTGAAGCTTTCTTT TRBD1 TRBJ1-1 . TRBV11-2
CASSLALDRVAYEQYF TGCGCCAGCAGCTTGGCCTTGGACAGGGTTGCCTACGAGCAGTACTTC TRBD1 TRBJ2-7 . TRBV5-1
CATTDRAQNYEQYF TGTGCCACGACGGACAGGGCACAGAACTACGAGCAGTACTTC TRBD1 TRBJ2-7 few TRBV6-4
CASSMTQECAGNTIYF TGTGCCAGCAGCATGACACAGGAGTGTGCTGGAAACACCATATATTTT . TRBJ1-3 few TRBV5-6
CASSKTGPNNSPLHF TGTGCCAGCAGTAAGACAGGCCCTAATAATTCACCCCTCCACTTT . TRBJ1-6 . TRBV13